The rows below give T cell receptor beta chains drawn from one sample of a study of T cells expressing NK-cell markers. TCRdb reprocessed the 5' RACE reads; each CDR3 protein has one entry and no DNA is given. Recorded here are about 150,000 distinct CDR3 sequences; the top ten clones represent roughly 12%. The sample comprised blood T cells: a sorted CD56 or NKG2C T cell subset, CD4+ or CD8+ T cells, or bulk PBMC T cells (not recorded which). The origin of the receptors is a man between 18 and 35 years old in good health. Each CDR3 is given with its conserved first and last residue.

j_call cdr3_length v_call cdr3_aa
TRBJ1-5 14 TRBV29-1 CSVGGTGGNQPQHF
TRBJ2-5 15 TRBV6-1 CASSPTSALQETQYF
TRBJ2-7 15 TRBV6-5 CASSYSGQGADEQYF
TRBJ2-4 15 TRBV3-1 CASSPFDSGTNIQYF
TRBJ2-2 14 TRBV12-3/TRBV12-4 CATPLAANTGELFF
TRBJ2-3 15 TRBV2 CASSEASGRPDTQYF
TRBJ1-2 14 TRBV7-9 CASSWTGEPYGYTF
TRBJ2-5 15 TRBV12-3/TRBV12-4 CASTRTGGRQETQYF
TRBJ2-1 17 TRBV7-9 CASSSPPTSGSRNEQFF
TRBJ2-2 15 TRBV29-1 CSVEGGAIPTGELFF
TRBJ1-3 17 TRBV28 CASSTIRDSPSGNTIYF
TRBJ2-1 15 TRBV6-1 CASSTGLAGGGEQFF
TRBJ1-1 13 TRBV4-1 CASSQVGGTEAFF
TRBJ1-2 14 TRBV4-1 CASSQGGTDYGYTF
TRBJ2-1 15 TRBV4-3 CASSQDRAAANEQFF
TRBJ1-5 17 TRBV5-1 CASSLRNRAWSNQPQHF
TRBJ1-1 13 TRBV20-1 CSATGTGDTEAFF
TRBJ2-1 14 TRBV7-8 CASSLVGPTNEQFF
TRBJ1-5 17 TRBV24-1 CATSEGILGTGNQPQHF
TRBJ2-7 14 TRBV19 CASKQREHSYEQYF
TRBJ2-1 15 TRBV29-1 CSVGPGTSGYNEQFF
TRBJ2-1 16 TRBV20-1 CSARDIQRETYNEQFF
TRBJ2-3 17 TRBV4-1 CASSQALASGPQDTQYF
TRBJ2-3 18 TRBV11-2 CASSSLASMTPGTDTQYF
TRBJ2-7 12 TRBV29-1 CSVEVLGGEQYF
TRBJ2-3 16 TRBV10-3 CAISESGTPTVDTQYF
TRBJ2-5 15 TRBV7-8 CASSSLATSGETQYF
TRBJ2-3 15 TRBV3-1 CASGGTSGSTDTQYF
TRBJ2-2 13 TRBV24-1 CATNPGVAGELFF
TRBJ1-2 15 TRBV6-5 CASTSTAYSNYGYTF
TRBJ2-1 16 TRBV15 CATTRPYSGSYNEQFF
TRBJ2-3 11 TRBV24-1 CATRGPDTQYF
TRBJ2-1 14 TRBV6-1 CASGAGGPDNEQFF
TRBJ1-5 11 TRBV20-1 CSAIGPQPQHF
TRBJ2-7 12 TRBV6-2/TRBV6-3 CASRIRVYEQYF
TRBJ1-2 14 TRBV27 CASSLRSGGAGYTF
TRBJ2-5 15 TRBV12-3/TRBV12-4 CASSFTASRQETQYF
TRBJ1-5 13 TRBV4-1 CASSQGMGQPQHF
TRBJ2-7 16 TRBV9 CASSPQTGGPSNEQYF
TRBJ2-1 13 TRBV29-1 CSVERGPNNEQFF
TRBJ1-5 16 TRBV25-1 CASSEGGPLLNQPQHF
TRBJ2-2 12 TRBV7-2 CASSLARVELFF
TRBJ2-3 15 TRBV7-9 CASSLPQRGLDTQYF
TRBJ2-7 14 TRBV27 CASSFGGQGSEQYF
TRBJ2-7 14 TRBV27 CASALGVVSYEQYF
TRBJ2-3 16 TRBV4-2 CASSREGGRDTDTQYF
TRBJ2-1 14 TRBV29-1 CSVEISLSYNEQFF
TRBJ2-5 15 TRBV19 CASSISGALQETQYF
TRBJ1-1 13 TRBV12-3/TRBV12-4 CASSLRAYTEAFF
TRBJ2-1 13 TRBV11-3 CASSPGTRGEQFF
TRBJ2-7 14 TRBV7-9 CASSPPQDPYEQYF
TRBJ1-3 19 TRBV2 CASSGERGQPSNSGNTIYF